This TCR beta chain was captured by sequencing in a study of T cell responses to AZD1222 COVID-19 vaccine. Assay used: immunoSEQ multiplex PCR; TCRdb lists only in-frame clones, some missing. The sample lists around 130,000 clones, 92% occurring once. Findings and limits, study-wide: Vaccine-associated CD4 TCRs ranged over spike, dominating at 160-218 and 743-854.

Germline assignment: CDR1 SQVTM and CDR2 ANQGSEA. The CDR3 loop spans 15 amino acids. V dropped 5 bases and J dropped 7; count of bases not matched to a gene: 8. About this clone: What it binds is unknown.

The sample here was peripheral blood, taken 28 days after the second AZD1222 dose. This chain joins TRBV29-1 and TRBJ1-6, with 10 bases identical to TRBD1. This TCR was recovered from an adult who received the AZD1222 COVID-19 vaccine. As DNA, the CDR3 is TGCAGCGTTCGTGACAGGGGGCCATCAAATTCACCCCTCCACTTT. Translating gives CSVRDRGPSNSPLHF.